The source of this T cell receptor (beta chain) is a study of blood T cell repertoires in COVID-19. Overall study: Some COVID-19 samples were acute and others convalescent; all came from the United States, Italy and Spain.

The germline gives CDR1 MGHRA, CDR2 YSYEKL. The CDR3 runs 14 residues. V lost 4 bases and J 5 bases, leaving 15 bases between the germline ends. Each participant's cohort was designated according to participant-reported clinical history. Produced via immunoSEQ multiplex PCR; TCRdb's table is partial and in-frame only. The sample has approximately 200,000 clones, 85% seen once; the top ten hold roughly a sixth. This clonotype originated in a man aged 35-49 years who had recovered from COVID-19. This chain links TRBV4-1 with TRBJ2-7; tentatively, D is TRBD2 (6 bases). Sequencing was carried out using PBMCs or T cells enriched from blood (not recorded which). The CDR3 DNA reads as TGCGCCAGCAGCCGAGGGGACTCTACCAACGAGCAGTACTTC. Translated, it gives CASSRGDSTNEQYF.